A selection of T cell receptor beta chains follows, all from one sample in a study of blood T cell repertoires in COVID-19. TCRdb keeps only in-frame clones here, not all; method: immunoSEQ multiplex PCR. Of tens of thousands of clones listed, about 90% are singletons. Sequenced material: peripheral blood. The receptors derive from a human donor with active COVID-19. The donor label of this sample is uncertain. The CDR3 runs from the conserved cysteine through the conserved F or W. The D gene is left open where the match is weak. Only part of the rows carry a size: once, few, many, or a class if the clone is expanded.

-	-	TRBV5-4	TRBJ1-1	CASSLGTASEAFF	TGTGCCAGCAGCTTGGGAACCGCTAGTGAAGCTTTCTTT
-	-	TRBV27	TRBJ2-5	CASSRETQYF	TGTGCCAGCAGTCGGGAGACCCAGTACTTC
-	-	TRBV5-6	TRBJ1-1	CPPSTGGGDTEAFF	TGCCCCCCCAGCACGGGGGGGGGCGACACTGAAGCTTTCTTT
-	-	TRBV10-3	TRBJ2-2	CASGPQVTGELFF	TGTGCCAGCGGGCCCCAAGTGACCGGGGAGCTGTTTTTT
few	TRBD1	TRBV19	TRBJ2-3	CASSIYDRVGDTQYF	TGTGCCAGTAGCATTTACGACAGGGTCGGAGATACGCAGTATTTT
-	-	TRBV7-9	TRBJ1-4	CASSAGGEKLFF	TGTGCCAGCAGCGCCGGCGGAGAAAAACTGTTTTTT
-	TRBD2	TRBV11-3	TRBJ2-5	CASSLYRAGDRQETQYF	TGTGCCAGCAGCTTATATAGGGCGGGAGACCGCCAAGAGACCCAGTACTTC
once	TRBD1	TRBV5-4	TRBJ1-1	CASSPRTGEEAFF	TGTGCCAGCAGCCCGAGGACAGGGGAAGAAGCTTTCTTT
-	-	TRBV6-5	TRBJ1-5	CASKKQGRGQPQHF	TGTGCCAGCAAAAAACAGGGTCGGGGTCAGCCCCAGCATTTT
-	TRBD2	TRBV3-1/TRBV3-2	TRBJ2-7	CASSQGLARTYEQYF	TGTGCCAGCAGCCAAGGACTAGCGCGGACCTACGAGCAGTACTTC
few	-	TRBV6-5	TRBJ1-6	CASSYYRGGSPLHF	TGTGCCAGCAGTTACTATAGAGGCGGTTCACCCCTCCACTTT
-	TRBD1	TRBV7-2	TRBJ2-2	CASSQNRGLRVTGELFF	TGTGCCAGCAGCCAAAACAGGGGCCTGAGGGTCACCGGGGAGCTGTTTTTT
once	TRBD1	TRBV4-2	TRBJ1-1	CASSRNTGTANTEAFF	TGTGCCAGCAGCCGCAATACCGGGACAGCGAACACTGAAGCTTTCTTT
-	-	TRBV7-2	TRBJ2-7	CASSLGSRREQYF	TGTGCCAGCAGCTTAGGGTCTAGACGTGAGCAGTACTTC
-	TRBD2	TRBV19	TRBJ2-3	CASSARDSRGADTQYF	TGTGCCAGTAGTGCCCGGGACTCCCGGGGGGCAGATACGCAGTATTTT
-	-	TRBV7-9	TRBJ1-1	CASSLAGPRSTEAFF	TGTGCCAGCAGCTTAGCGGGGCCGCGGAGTACTGAAGCTTTCTTT
-	TRBD2	TRBV27	TRBJ2-7	CASSLRASGPLEQYF	TGTGCCAGCAGTTTAAGGGCTAGCGGACCCCTAGAGCAGTACTTC
few	-	TRBV5-1	TRBJ1-1	CASSFGTEAFF	TGCGCCAGCAGTTTCGGCACTGAAGCTTTCTTT
-	TRBD2	TRBV6-1	TRBJ2-1	CASSEGLAGLYEQFF	TGTGCCAGCAGTGAAGGACTAGCGGGGTTGTATGAGCAGTTCTTC
-	-	TRBV4-1	TRBJ2-3	CASSHPPEVFTTDTQYF	TGCGCCAGCAGCCATCCGCCTGAGGTTTTTACCACAGATACGCAGTATTTT
-	TRBD1	TRBV5-1	TRBJ1-3	CASSWTGTGRSGNTIYF	TGCGCCAGCAGCTGGACCGGGACAGGGAGATCTGGAAACACCATATATTTT
-	TRBD1	TRBV6-4	TRBJ1-1	CASSDQTGGNTEAFF	TGTGCCAGCAGTGACCAAACAGGGGGGAACACTGAAGCTTTCTTT
-	TRBD1	TRBV27	TRBJ1-5	CASSSLTTDRGLSNQPQHF	TGTGCCAGCAGTTCCCTAACGACGGACAGGGGGCTTAGCAATCAGCCCCAGCATTTT
large	TRBD1	TRBV7-9	TRBJ1-1	CASSLDGTGYTEAFF	TGTGCCAGCAGCTTAGACGGGACAGGTTACACTGAAGCTTTCTTT
-	TRBD1	TRBV2	TRBJ1-2	CASRRGQGYGYTF	TGTGCCAGCAGGAGGGGGCAGGGCTATGGCTACACCTTC
-	-	TRBV5-1	TRBJ1-2	CASSLIGEGYTF	TGCGCCAGCAGCTTGATAGGGGAAGGCTACACCTTC
-	TRBD1	TRBV11-3	TRBJ2-7	CASSLDSVGTGGPPYYEQYF	TGTGCCAGCAGCTTAGATAGTGTTGGGACAGGGGGTCCTCCATACTACGAGCAGTACTTC
-	-	TRBV4-3	TRBJ2-6	CASSPGFLGANVLTF	TGCGCCAGCAGCCCTGGCTTCTTAGGGGCCAACGTCCTGACTTTC
once	TRBD1	TRBV3-1/TRBV3-2	TRBJ1-3	CASSQNPGQKVSGNTIYF	TGTGCCAGCAGCCAAAACCCGGGACAGAAAGTCTCTGGAAACACCATATATTTT
-	-	TRBV19	TRBJ2-7	CASRPDPGSYEQYF	TGTGCCAGTAGGCCCGACCCAGGCTCCTACGAGCAGTACTTC
-	-	TRBV23-1	TRBJ2-5	CASSHSGRGVEETQYF	TGCGCCAGCAGTCATTCAGGCAGGGGGGTCGAAGAGACCCAGTACTTC
-	-	TRBV12-3/TRBV12-4	TRBJ2-2	CASTGLPTGELFF	TGTGCCAGCACGGGACTTCCCACCGGGGAGCTGTTTTTT
-	-	TRBV7-2	TRBJ2-2	CASSLSTGRGTGELFF	TGTGCCAGCAGCTTATCCACAGGGAGAGGGACCGGGGAGCTGTTTTTT
-	TRBD1	TRBV15	TRBJ1-4	CATMLTGGLNEKLFF	TGTGCCACCATGCTAACAGGGGGGTTGAATGAAAAACTGTTTTTT
-	TRBD1	TRBV19	TRBJ2-2	CASSASGTANTGELFF	TGTGCCAGTAGTGCATCCGGGACAGCGAACACCGGGGAGCTGTTTTTT
-	TRBD1	TRBV6-5	TRBJ2-1	CATNRGGDNEQFF	TGTGCCACGAACAGGGGCGGAGACAATGAGCAGTTCTTC
-	TRBD2	TRBV3-1/TRBV3-2	TRBJ2-1	CASSRTSGGLYNEQFF	TGTGCCAGCAGCCGGACTAGCGGGGGACTCTACAATGAGCAGTTCTTC
-	-	TRBV2	TRBJ2-1	CASSGSGNEQFF	TGTGCCAGCAGTGGGTCGGGGAATGAGCAGTTCTTC
-	-	TRBV2	TRBJ2-4	CASSGDDKNIQYF	TGTGCCAGCAGTGGCGATGACAAAAACATTCAGTACTTC
-	-	TRBV7-6	TRBJ1-3	CASSEPIVSGNTIYF	TGTGCCAGCAGCGAGCCTATAGTCTCTGGAAACACCATATATTTT
-	TRBD1	TRBV19	TRBJ1-1	CASRNRGGTEAFF	TGTGCCAGTAGAAACAGGGGCGGCACTGAAGCTTTCTTT
-	TRBD1	TRBV19	TRBJ1-4	CASKTGLSPTNEKLFF	TGTGCCAGTAAGACAGGGTTGAGCCCAACTAATGAAAAACTGTTTTTT
-	TRBD2	TRBV6-1	TRBJ2-3	CASSEQSGGATDTQYF	TGTGCCAGCAGTGAACAAAGCGGGGGGGCCACAGATACGCAGTATTTT
-	-	TRBV7-2	TRBJ2-3	CASSAGLRGDTQYF	TGTGCCAGCAGCGCGGGACTCCGAGGGGATACGCAGTATTTT